The 25 T cell receptor beta chains in this list originate from one sample, sequenced in a study of T cells after yellow fever vaccination. MiXCR, run by TCRdb on the 5' RACE reads, gives a single entry per CDR3 protein. The table lists about 330,000 distinct CDR3 sequences, roughly 8.4% of them singletons. Sequences were derived from PBMCs, sampled around 45 days after the first yellow fever vaccination. Receptors originate from a man in his late teens or twenties who received the YFV17D yellow fever vaccine.

The rearrangement links TRBV15 to TRBJ1-5; perhaps TRBD1 as D (5 bases). There are 14 residues in the CDR3. Germline loops: CDR1 LNHNV, CDR2 YYDKDF (reference sequence). Trimming removed 4 bases at V and 3 bases at J, with 10 bases between. CDR3 protein: CATSKGTINQPQHF. CDR3 bases: TGTGCCACCAGCAAGGGGACGATCAATCAGCCCCAGCATTTT. Full variable domain (remainder filled in from reference TRBV15 and TRBJ1-5): DAMVIQNPRYQVTQFGKPVTLSCSQTLNHNVMYWYQQKSSQAPKLLFHYYDKDFNNEADTPDNFQSRRPNTSFCFLDIRSPGLGDTAMYLCATSKGTINQPQHFGDGTRLSIL.

To note about this clonotype: This may be a read error, as it is one base from a much larger clone. V and J are TRBV5-1 and TRBJ2-2; D perhaps matches TRBD1 (6 bases). The CDR3 loop spans 15 amino acids. In germline, CDR1 is SGHRS, CDR2 YFSETQ. Trimming removed 7 bases at V and 1 base at J, with 14 bases between. CDR3 sequence: CASGVQGWNTGELFF. The CDR3 bases are TGCGCCAGCGGCGTACAGGGATGGAACACCGGGGAGCTGTTTTTT.

V and J are TRBV7-9 and TRBJ2-5, with 7 nucleotides matching TRBD1. J lost 5 bases, V lost 5 bases, and 11 bases had no gene match. This CDR3 is 15 amino acids long. Germline CDR1 reads SEHNR; CDR2 reads FQNEAQ (reference sequence). In nucleotides, the CDR3 is TGTGCCAGCAGCGTCGGTACAGGGGATAGGGAGACCCAGTACTTC. The encoded protein is CASSVGTGDRETQYF.

This clonotype was counted between two and nine times. The V and J genes are TRBV6-2 or TRBV6-3 and TRBJ2-2; TRBD2 is a possible D gene (7 bases). The CDR3 sequence is 16 residues long. CDR1 is MNHEY, CDR2 SVGEGT, per germline. Trimming pared 0 bases from V and 3 bases from J, leaving 11 bases between. The CDR3 DNA follows: TGTGCCAGCAGTTACTCGACGGGGGGCGACACCGGGGAGCTGTTTTTT. Protein sequence: CASSYSTGGDTGELFF.

This clonotype was seen only a few times. The chain combines TRBV20-1 with TRBJ2-7; possible D gene TRBD1, 5 bases. V gave up 0 bases and J gave up 6 bases, with 9 bases separating them. The germline V gene encodes CDR1 DFQATT and CDR2 SNEGSKA (reference sequence). This CDR3 has 12 amino acids. The CDR3 bases are TGCAGTGCTAGAGACAGGGCCCCCGAGCAGTACGTC. Protein: CSARDRAPEQYV.

CDR3 sequence reads: CASSLRGGRVEAFF. The CDR3 coding sequence is TGTGCCAGCAGTTTACGGGGAGGCAGGGTTGAAGCTTTCTTT. The chain recombines TRBV12-3 or TRBV12-4 with TRBJ1-1, with a weak D call TRBD1 (5 bases). The CDR3 sequence is 14 residues long. V shed 2 bases and J shed 7 bases, with 14 bases lying between them.

This clonotype was picked up a small number of times. CDR3: CAARKKGTQKASEQYV. CDR3 DNA: TGTGCCGCGAGGAAAAAGGGGACTCAAAAAGCCTCCGAGCAGTACGTC. The V gene is TRBV6-2 or TRBV6-3, the J gene TRBJ2-7, with TRBD2 as a possible D gene (6 bases). Germline V CDR1 and CDR2: MNHEY, SVGEGT. V gave up 11 bases and J gave up 6 bases, with 29 bases separating them. The CDR3 runs to 16 residues.

This clonotype was detected a few times. The chain employs TRBV7-8 and TRBJ1-5; 7 bases fit TRBD1. CDR3 length equals 18 residues. Germline V gene lookup returns CDR1 SGHVS and CDR2 FQNEAQ. J lost 0 bases, V lost 1 base, and 9 bases had no gene match. The CDR3 nucleotides are TGTGCCAGCAGCTTAGGAGGAGAGGGGGCCGGTAGCAATCAGCCCCAGCATTTT. Translation: CASSLGGEGAGSNQPQHF. Looking up the rest from reference TRBV7-8 and TRBJ1-5 gives the full variable domain: GAGVSQSPRYKVAKRGQDVALRCDPISGHVSLFWYQQALGQGPEFLTYFQNEAQLDKSGLPSDRFFAERPEGSVSTLKIQRTQQEDSAVYLCASSLGGEGAGSNQPQHFGDGTRLSIL.

This clonotype showed up many times. V is TRBV7-9 and J is TRBJ2-7; the D call may be TRBD1 or TRBD2 (5 bases each). Germline loops: CDR1 SEHNR, CDR2 FQNEAQ (reference sequence). Trimming took off 2 bases at V and 5 bases at J, with 7 bases between the two ends. The CDR3 extends over 12 amino acids. CDR3 DNA sequence: TGTGCCAGCAGCTTACAGGGAGACGAGCAGTACGTC. It is translated as CASSLQGDEQYV.

V usage is TRBV24-1 and J usage is TRBJ2-1; possible D gene TRBD1, 6 bases. This CDR3 is 14 amino acids long. Germline lookup yields CDR1 KGHDR and CDR2 SFDVKD. V was shortened by 1 base and J by 9 bases, with 12 bases between the two germline ends. The CDR3 is CATSDFRGRGEQFF. The CDR3, as DNA: TGTGCCACCAGTGATTTCAGGGGTAGGGGTGAGCAGTTCTTC.

The chain combines TRBV27 with TRBJ1-6, with TRBD1 matching 9 bases. J lost 6 bases, V lost 2 bases, and 5 bases had no gene match. This CDR3 region has 16 residues. CDR1 and CDR2 (germline): MNHEY, SMNVEV (reference sequence). Here the CDR3 DNA reads TGTGCCAGCAGTTTAGGCGGACAGGGGTTTAATTCACCCCTCCACTTT. Amino acids: CASSLGGQGFNSPLHF.

In this sample, this clonotype turned up a few times. The CDR3 sequence is CASSTGGAENTGELFF. In nucleotides, the CDR3 is TGCGCCAGCAGCACAGGGGGCGCGGAAAACACCGGGGAGCTGTTTTTT. The V gene is TRBV5-1, the J gene TRBJ2-2; TRBD1 aligns across 9 bases. The CDR3 totals 16 residues. With 4 bases clipped from V and 2 bases from J, the junction kept 6 bases outside the gene matches. The germline gives CDR1 SGHRS, CDR2 YFSETQ.

The sample holds a few counts of this clonotype. V is TRBV4-2 and J is TRBJ1-2, with TRBD1 identical over 7 bases. There are 14 residues in the CDR3. Germline CDR1 reads LGHNA; CDR2 reads YNFKEQ. The V gene end was trimmed by 4 bases and the J gene end by 6 bases; junction bases not matched to a gene: 8. The CDR3 loop reads CASSPRTGADGYTF. DNA of the CDR3: TGTGCCAGCAGCCCCAGAACAGGGGCGGATGGCTACACCTTC.

This clonotype appeared many times. This chain links TRBV6-5 with TRBJ1-2; 10 bases map to TRBD1. There are 16 residues in the CDR3. Germline V lookup: CDR1 MNHEY, CDR2 SVGAGI. V trimming: 0 bases; J trimming: 6 bases; junction bases outside the gene matches: 7. The CDR3, as DNA: TGTGCCAGCAGTTACTCGACAGGGACAGGGGCACATGGCTACACCTTC. Translated: CASSYSTGTGAHGYTF.

This clonotype has only a few counts. This chain links TRBV7-2 with TRBJ2-3; D perhaps matches TRBD2 (5 bases). Trimming left V 10 bases short and J 6 bases short, with 14 bases between. This CDR3 spans 12 amino acids. Germline CDR1 is SGHTA and CDR2 is FQGNSA. The CDR3 DNA is TGTGCCACTTCCGGACCGGGGGATACGCAGTATTTT. It specifies CATSGPGDTQYF.

The V gene is TRBV20-1, the J gene TRBJ2-1; D possibly corresponds to TRBD2 (8 bases). CDR1 and CDR2 from the germline V gene are DFQATT and SNEGSKA (reference sequence). The CDR3 consists of 14 residues. The germline V and J ends were trimmed by 6 bases and 8 bases, with 20 bases remaining between them. CDR3 coding DNA: TGCAGTGCCAAGGGGGCGGGGGGCCTGGATGAGCAGTTCTTC. Translating it yields CSAKGAGGLDEQFF.

The sample holds a few counts of this clonotype. The chain uses TRBV20-1 and TRBJ2-5; no definite D call. Germline CDR1 reads DFQATT; CDR2 reads SNEGSKA (reference sequence). This CDR3 has 10 amino acids. V gave up 6 bases and J gave up 14 bases, with 16 bases separating them. In nucleotides, the CDR3 is TGCAGTGCCATGGCTGGGGAAAGCTACTTC. This codes for CSAMAGESYF.

V usage is TRBV12-3 or TRBV12-4 and J usage is TRBJ2-2, with D unclear. The V end was cut by 6 bases, the J end by 0 bases, with 8 bases between. The CDR3 spans 14 residues. CDR3 bases: TGTGCCAGCAGCCCCGTATCGAACACCGGGGAGCTGTTTTTT. It translates to CASSPVSNTGELFF.

This clonotype occurred a few times. This chain connects TRBV29-1 to TRBJ2-1, with 7 bases that match TRBD2. The J segment lost 3 bases and the V segment lost 4 bases, leaving 6 bases of the junction unmatched. In germline, CDR1 is SQVTM, CDR2 ANQGSEA. The CDR3 has 14 amino acids. The CDR3: CSVAFAGVYNEQFF. The CDR3 DNA is TGCAGCGTTGCCTTTGCGGGGGTCTACAATGAGCAGTTCTTC.

The chain employs TRBV6-5 and TRBJ1-4; tentative D call: TRBD1 (5 bases). This CDR3 spans 12 amino acids. Germline CDR1 MNHEY, CDR2 SVGAGI. V was clipped by 4 bases and J by 8 bases, with 8 bases between them. The CDR3 is CASSSGDEKLFF. CDR3 nucleotides: TGTGCCAGCAGTTCGGGGGACGAAAAACTGTTTTTT.

This chain links TRBV4-1 with TRBJ2-2; 8 bases are shared with TRBD1. CDR3 length: 21 residues. Germline V gives CDR1 MGHRA, CDR2 YSYEKL. J lost 3 bases, V lost 1 base, and 19 bases had no gene match. The CDR3, as DNA: TGCGCCAGCAGCCAAGGCCTGCTTAGGACAGGGACCTCTGGGGACACCGGGGAGCTGTTTTTT. As protein: CASSQGLLRTGTSGDTGELFF.

The rearrangement links TRBV19 to TRBJ2-2; the D call may be TRBD1 or TRBD2 (6 bases each). The V gene lost 7 bases and the J gene lost 6 bases, with 18 bases spanning the gap. The CDR3 length is 15 residues. The V gene's germline CDR1 is LNHDA and CDR2 SQIVND (reference sequence). CDR3 DNA sequence: TGTGCCAGTACCGACTGGGGGGCTAAGGCCGGGGAGCTGTTTTTT. Its translation is CASTDWGAKAGELFF.

This clonotype was counted only a few times. The rearrangement joins TRBV7-3 to TRBJ1-5, with a weak D call TRBD1 (5 bases). The CDR3 length is 13 residues. Trimming cost V 6 bases and J 9 bases, with 15 bases left between them. The germline V gene has CDR1 SGHTA and CDR2 FQGTGA. CDR3 sequence (DNA): TGTGCCAGCAGTCAATGGGAGAGGGGGCCCCAGCATTTT. Amino acids: CASSQWERGPQHF. Variable domain in full (rest from reference TRBV7-3 and TRBJ1-5): GAGVSQTPSNKVTEKGKYVELRCDPISGHTALYWYRQSLGQGPEFLIYFQGTGAADDSGLPNDRFFAVRPEGSVSTLKIQRTERGDSAVYLCASSQWERGPQHFGDGTRLSIL.

This CDR3 reads CASTTHYRAGYTF. The CDR3 bases are TGTGCCAGCACCACCCACTACAGGGCTGGCTACACCTTC. This chain connects TRBV7-2 to TRBJ1-2; D is possibly TRBD1 (6 bases). CDR1 is SGHTA and CDR2 is FQGNSA in the germline V gene. Between the trimmed V and J ends, which lost 7 bases and 7 bases, there was a span of 16 bases. The CDR3 covers 13 residues.

This clonotype was detected a few times. The chain is built from TRBV10-3 and TRBJ2-2; possibly TRBD2 for D (7 bases). Trimming removed 9 bases at V and 1 base at J, with 12 bases between. Germline V gene sequence: CDR1 ENHRY, CDR2 SYGVKD. This CDR3 region has 14 residues. DNA of the CDR3: TGTGCCATTGCCGGGGGGCAGAACACCGGGGAGCTGTTTTTT. Amino acids: CAIAGGQNTGELFF.